The source of this TCR beta chain is a study of early T cells in non-severe SARS-CoV-2 infection. V was pared by 3 bases and J by 5 bases, with 13 bases between. The CDR3 extends over 13 amino acids. Germline CDR1 reads DFQATT; CDR2 reads SNEGSKA (reference sequence). TCRdb re-derived calls from the 5' RACE reads in MiXCR, one entry per CDR3 protein. Among 65,000 to 85,000 distinct CDR3 sequences listed, about 13% were seen once. The TCR was taken from an adult who was a healthcare worker with PCR-confirmed SARS-CoV-2 infection or an uninfected control (not recorded which). V is TRBV20-1 and J is TRBJ1-1; perhaps TRBD1 as D (6 bases). Sequencing was carried out using whole blood. In DNA, the CDR3 is TGCAGTGCTAGGAGAGCAGGGGAGACTGAAGCTTTCTTT. Amino acids: CSARRAGETEAFF.